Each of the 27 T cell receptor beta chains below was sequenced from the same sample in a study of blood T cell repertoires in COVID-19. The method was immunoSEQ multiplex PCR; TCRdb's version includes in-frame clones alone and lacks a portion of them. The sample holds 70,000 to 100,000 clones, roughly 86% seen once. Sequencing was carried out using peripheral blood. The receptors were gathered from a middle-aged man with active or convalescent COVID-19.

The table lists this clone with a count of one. CDR3 region: CASTNRGGTEAFF. The CDR3, as DNA: TGTGCCAGCACCAATCGAGGGGGTACTGAAGCTTTCTTT. The gene calls are TRBV13 and TRBJ1-1; a weak D match, TRBD1 (6 bases). This CDR3 has 13 amino acids. CDR1 is PRHDT and CDR2 is FYEKMQ in the germline V gene (reference sequence). Trimming cost V 7 bases and J 5 bases, with 14 bases left between them.

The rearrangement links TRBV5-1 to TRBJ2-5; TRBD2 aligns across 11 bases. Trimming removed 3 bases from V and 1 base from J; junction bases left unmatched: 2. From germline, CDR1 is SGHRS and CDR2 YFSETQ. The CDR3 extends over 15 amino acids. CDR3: CASSSGLAGQETQYF. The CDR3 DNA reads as TGCGCCAGCAGCTCAGGACTAGCGGGCCAAGAGACCCAGTACTTC.

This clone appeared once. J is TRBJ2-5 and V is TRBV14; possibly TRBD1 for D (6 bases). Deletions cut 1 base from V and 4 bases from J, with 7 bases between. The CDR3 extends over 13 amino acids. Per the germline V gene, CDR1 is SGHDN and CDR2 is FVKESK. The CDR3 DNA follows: TGTGCCAGCAGCCAAGTAGGGGGAGAGACCCAGTACTTC. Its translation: CASSQVGGETQYF.

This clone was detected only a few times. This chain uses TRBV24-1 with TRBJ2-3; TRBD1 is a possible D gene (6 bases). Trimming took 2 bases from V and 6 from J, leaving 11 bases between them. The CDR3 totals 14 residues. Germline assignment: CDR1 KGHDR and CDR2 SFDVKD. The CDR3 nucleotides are TGTGCCACCAGTGATTCACAGGGTGTCGATACGCAGTATTTT. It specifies CATSDSQGVDTQYF.

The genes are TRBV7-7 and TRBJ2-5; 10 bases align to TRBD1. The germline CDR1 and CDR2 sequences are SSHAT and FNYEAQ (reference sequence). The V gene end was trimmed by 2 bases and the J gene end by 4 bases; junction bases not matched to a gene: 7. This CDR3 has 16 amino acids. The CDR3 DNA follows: TGTGCCAGCAGCTTAAAGGGACAGGGGTTCGCAGAGACCCAGTACTTC. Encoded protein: CASSLKGQGFAETQYF.

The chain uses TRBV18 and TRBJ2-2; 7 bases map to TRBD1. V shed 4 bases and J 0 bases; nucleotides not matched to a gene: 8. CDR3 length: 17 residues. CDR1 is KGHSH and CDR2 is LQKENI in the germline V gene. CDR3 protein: CASSLLSGQPNTGELFF. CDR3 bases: TGTGCCAGCTCACTACTCTCGGGACAGCCGAACACCGGGGAGCTGTTTTTT.

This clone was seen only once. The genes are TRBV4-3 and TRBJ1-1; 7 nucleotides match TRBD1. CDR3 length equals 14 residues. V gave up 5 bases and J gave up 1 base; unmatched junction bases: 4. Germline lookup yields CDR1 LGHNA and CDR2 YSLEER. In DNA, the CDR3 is TGCGCCAGCAGCACGGGACAGACGAACACTGAAGCTTTCTTT. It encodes CASSTGQTNTEAFF.

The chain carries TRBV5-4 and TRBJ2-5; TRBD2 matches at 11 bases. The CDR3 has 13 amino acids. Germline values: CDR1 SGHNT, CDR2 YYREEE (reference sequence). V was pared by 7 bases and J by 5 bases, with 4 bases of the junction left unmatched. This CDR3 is CASQIAGGETQYF. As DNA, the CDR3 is TGTGCCAGCCAAATAGCGGGGGGGGAGACCCAGTACTTC.

CDR3 region: CASSFLAGVQGGDTQYF. DNA for the CDR3: TGTGCCAGCAGCTTTCTAGCGGGGGTTCAAGGGGGAGATACGCAGTATTTT. This chain joins TRBV7-2 and TRBJ2-3, with TRBD2 matching 10 bases. This CDR3 contains 17 residues. The V gene end was trimmed by 3 bases and the J gene end by 5 bases; junction bases not matched to a gene: 11. The germline CDR1 and CDR2 sequences are SGHTA and FQGNSA.

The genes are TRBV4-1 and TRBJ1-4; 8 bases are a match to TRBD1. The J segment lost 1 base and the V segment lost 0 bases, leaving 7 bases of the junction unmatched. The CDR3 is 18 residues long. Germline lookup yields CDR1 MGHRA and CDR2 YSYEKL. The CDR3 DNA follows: TGCGCCAGCAGCCAAGATCCTACAGGGGGAGGAACTAATGAAAAACTGTTTTTT. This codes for CASSQDPTGGGTNEKLFF.

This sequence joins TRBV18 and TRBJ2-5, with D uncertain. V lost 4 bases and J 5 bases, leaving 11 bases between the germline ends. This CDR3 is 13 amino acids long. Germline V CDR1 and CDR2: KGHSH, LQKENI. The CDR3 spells CASSLIYKETQYF. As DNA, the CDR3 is TGTGCCAGCTCACTTATCTATAAGGAGACCCAGTACTTC.

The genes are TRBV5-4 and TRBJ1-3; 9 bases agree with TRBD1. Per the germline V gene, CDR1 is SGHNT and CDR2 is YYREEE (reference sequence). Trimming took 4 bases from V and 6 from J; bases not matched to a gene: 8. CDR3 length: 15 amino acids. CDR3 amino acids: CASSPGQGRENTIYF. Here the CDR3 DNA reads TGTGCCAGCAGCCCGGGACAGGGTAGGGAAAACACCATATATTTT.

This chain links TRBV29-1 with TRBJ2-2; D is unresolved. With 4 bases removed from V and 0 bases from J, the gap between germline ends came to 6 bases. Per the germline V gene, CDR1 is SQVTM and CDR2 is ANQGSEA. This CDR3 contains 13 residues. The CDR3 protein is CSVVRANTGELFF. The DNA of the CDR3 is TGCAGCGTTGTACGCGCGAACACCGGGGAGCTGTTTTTT.

The CDR3, as DNA: TGCGCCAGCAGCTTGGCCGAGAATGAGCAGTTCTTC. This codes for CASSLAENEQFF. J is TRBJ2-1 and V is TRBV5-1; D not resolved. The CDR3 spans 12 residues. CDR1 SGHRS and CDR2 YFSETQ come from the germline V gene. The germline V and J ends were trimmed by 0 bases and 7 bases, with 5 bases remaining between them.

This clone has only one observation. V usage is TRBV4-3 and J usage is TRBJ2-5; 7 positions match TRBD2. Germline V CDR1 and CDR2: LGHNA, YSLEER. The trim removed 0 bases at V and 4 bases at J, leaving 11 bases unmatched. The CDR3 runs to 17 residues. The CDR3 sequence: CASSQDGLRGRGETQYF. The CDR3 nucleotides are TGCGCCAGCAGCCAAGACGGTTTGCGGGGGAGAGGAGAGACCCAGTACTTC.

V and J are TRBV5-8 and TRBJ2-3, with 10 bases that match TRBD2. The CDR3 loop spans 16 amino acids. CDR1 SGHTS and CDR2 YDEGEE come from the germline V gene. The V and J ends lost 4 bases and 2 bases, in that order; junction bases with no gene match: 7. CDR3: CASSILAGAFTDTQYF. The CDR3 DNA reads TGTGCCAGCAGCATTCTAGCGGGGGCCTTCACAGATACGCAGTATTTT.

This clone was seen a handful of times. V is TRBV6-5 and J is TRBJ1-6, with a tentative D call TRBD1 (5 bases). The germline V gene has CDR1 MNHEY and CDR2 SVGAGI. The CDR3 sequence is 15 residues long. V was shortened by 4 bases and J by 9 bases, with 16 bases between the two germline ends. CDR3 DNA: TGTGCCAGCAGTTCCCAACGGGGGAGTAGTTCACCCCTCCACTTT. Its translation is CASSSQRGSSSPLHF.

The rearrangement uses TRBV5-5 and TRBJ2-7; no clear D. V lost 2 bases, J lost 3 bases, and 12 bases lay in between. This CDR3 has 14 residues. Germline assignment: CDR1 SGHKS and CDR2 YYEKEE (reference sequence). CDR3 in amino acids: CASSFLSTGYEQYF. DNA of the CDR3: TGTGCCAGCAGCTTTCTTTCCACTGGCTACGAGCAGTACTTC. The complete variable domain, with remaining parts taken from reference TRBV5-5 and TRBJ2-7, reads DAGVTQSPTHLIKTRGQQVTLRCSPISGHKSVSWYQQVLGQGPQFIFQYYEKEERGRGNFPDRFSARQFPNYSSELNVNALLLGDSALYLCASSFLSTGYEQYFGPGTRLTVT.

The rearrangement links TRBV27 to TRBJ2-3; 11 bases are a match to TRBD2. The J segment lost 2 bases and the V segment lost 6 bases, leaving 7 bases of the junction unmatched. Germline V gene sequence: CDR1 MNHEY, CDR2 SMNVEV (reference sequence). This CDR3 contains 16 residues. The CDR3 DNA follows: TGTGCCAGCAGCTTTTCTAGCGGGGGGTCCACAGATACGCAGTATTTT. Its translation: CASSFSSGGSTDTQYF.

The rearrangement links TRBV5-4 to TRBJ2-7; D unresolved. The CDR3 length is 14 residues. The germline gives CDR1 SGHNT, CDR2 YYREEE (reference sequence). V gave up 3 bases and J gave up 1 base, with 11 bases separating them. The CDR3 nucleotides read TGTGCCAGCAGCTATACCGGGTCGTCCTACGAGCAGTACTTC. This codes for CASSYTGSSYEQYF. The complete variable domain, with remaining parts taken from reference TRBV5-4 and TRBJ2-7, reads ETGVTQSPTHLIKTRGQQVTLRCSSQSGHNTVSWYQQALGQGPQFIFQYYREEENGRGNFPPRFSGLQFPNYSSELNVNALELDDSALYLCASSYTGSSYEQYFGPGTRLTVT.

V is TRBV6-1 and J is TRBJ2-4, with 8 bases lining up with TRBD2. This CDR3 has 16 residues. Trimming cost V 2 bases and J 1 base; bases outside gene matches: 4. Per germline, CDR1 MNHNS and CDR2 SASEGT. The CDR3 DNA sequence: TGTGCCAGCAGTGAATGGCCTAGCGGGGCCAAAAACATTCAGTACTTC. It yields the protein CASSEWPSGAKNIQYF.

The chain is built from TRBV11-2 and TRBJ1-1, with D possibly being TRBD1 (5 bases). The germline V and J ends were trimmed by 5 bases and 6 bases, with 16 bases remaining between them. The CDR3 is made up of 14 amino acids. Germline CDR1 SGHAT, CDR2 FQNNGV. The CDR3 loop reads CASSRSRVRAEAFF. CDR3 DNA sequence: TGTGCCAGCAGCAGAAGCAGGGTTAGGGCTGAAGCTTTCTTT.

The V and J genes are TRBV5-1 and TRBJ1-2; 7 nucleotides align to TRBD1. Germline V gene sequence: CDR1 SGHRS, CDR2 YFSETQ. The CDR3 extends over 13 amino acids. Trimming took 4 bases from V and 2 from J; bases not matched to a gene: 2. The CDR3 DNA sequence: TGCGCCAGCAGCAAGGGACAGAACTATGGCTACACCTTC. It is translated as CASSKGQNYGYTF.

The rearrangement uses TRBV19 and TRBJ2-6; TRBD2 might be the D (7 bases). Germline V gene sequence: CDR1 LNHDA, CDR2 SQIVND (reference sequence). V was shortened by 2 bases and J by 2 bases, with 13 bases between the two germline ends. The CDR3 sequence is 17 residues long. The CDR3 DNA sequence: TGTGCCAGTAGTATAAGGGAGGGGGTAGCTGGGGCCAACGTCCTGACTTTC. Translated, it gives CASSIREGVAGANVLTF.

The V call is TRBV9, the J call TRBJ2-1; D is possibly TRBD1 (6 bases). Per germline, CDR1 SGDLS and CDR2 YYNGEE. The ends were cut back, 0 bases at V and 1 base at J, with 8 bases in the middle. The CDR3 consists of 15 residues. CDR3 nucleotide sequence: TGTGCCAGCAGCGTAGCAGGGGTATCCTACAATGAGCAGTTCTTC. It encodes CASSVAGVSYNEQFF. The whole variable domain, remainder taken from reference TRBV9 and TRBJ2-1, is DSGVTQTPKHLITATGQRVTLRCSPRSGDLSVYWYQQSLDQGLQFLIQYYNGEERAKGNILERFSAQQFPDLHSELNLSSLELGDSALYFCASSVAGVSYNEQFFGPGTRLTVL.

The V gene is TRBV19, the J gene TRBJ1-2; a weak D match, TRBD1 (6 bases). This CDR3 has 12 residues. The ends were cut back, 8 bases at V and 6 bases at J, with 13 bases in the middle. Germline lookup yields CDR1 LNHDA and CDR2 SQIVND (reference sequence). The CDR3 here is CASSTGFDGYTF. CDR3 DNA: TGTGCCAGTTCTACAGGGTTCGATGGCTACACCTTC.

The CDR3 DNA follows: TGTGCCATCAGCGAGACAGGGGGAAACACCGGGGAGCTGTTTTTT. Translation: CAISETGGNTGELFF. The V gene is TRBV10-3, the J gene TRBJ2-2; 9 bases align to TRBD1. The CDR3 consists of 15 residues. Trimming cost V 6 bases and J 2 bases; bases outside gene matches: 4. In germline, CDR1 is ENHRY, CDR2 SYGVKD.